This T cell receptor beta chain comes out of a study of kidney transplant recipient with SARS-CoV-2 infection. This clonotype was counted a few times. The germline V gene has CDR1 MNHEY and CDR2 SVGAGI. V lost 4 bases, J lost 4 bases, and 22 bases lay in between. This CDR3 spans 17 amino acids. One entry per CDR3 protein results from TCRdb running MiXCR on the reads. The table records under 250,000 distinct CDR3 sequences, 29% of them present only once. The sequence was obtained from a male patient aged 30 to 39 who had COVID-19 and was a kidney transplant recipient. Certain T cells may be donor cells from the graft. This specimen consisted of a blood sample, obtained at baseline and between days 110 and 120 from a kidney transplant recipient. The chain is built from TRBV6-5 and TRBJ1-2; D remains unclear. The CDR3 here is CASSCGPSMRKTYGYTF. The CDR3 region has the DNA TGTGCCAGCAGTTGCGGGCCCTCTATGCGAAAGACCTATGGCTACACCTTC.